This passage covers 28 T cell receptor beta chains from one sample sequenced in a study of cytomegalovirus exposure and HLA in healthy donors. The PCR used 60 Vbeta and 13 Jbeta primers. Sequenced by immunoSEQ multiplex PCR; TCRdb stores in-frame clones only, minus some. The repertoire holds approximately 140,000 clones, with around 80% as singletons. Input material: PBMCs. These receptors came from a woman aged 45-65 years in good health and CMV-seronegative.

The rearrangement uses TRBV2 and TRBJ2-3, with D maybe TRBD1 (5 bases). Germline CDR1 is SNHLY and CDR2 is FYNNEI. The CDR3 is made up of 15 amino acids. Trimming took 5 bases from V and 3 from J, leaving 15 bases between them. The CDR3 nucleotides are TGTGCCAGCAGTTCGGACATTAACCCGACAGATACGCAGTATTTT. As protein: CASSSDINPTDTQYF.

This chain uses TRBV9 with TRBJ2-1; D is ambiguous. The CDR3 sequence is 13 residues long. Trimming pared 0 bases from V and 6 bases from J, leaving 7 bases between. Germline CDR1 is SGDLS and CDR2 is YYNGEE. CDR3 sequence reads: CASSVGLSNEQFF. CDR3 DNA sequence: TGTGCCAGCAGCGTAGGACTTTCCAATGAGCAGTTCTTC.

The V gene is TRBV6-6, the J gene TRBJ1-5, with D perhaps TRBD1 (5 bases). The CDR3 contains 13 residues. Germline V lookup: CDR1 MNHNY, CDR2 SVGAGI (reference sequence). The V and J ends lost 7 bases and 6 bases respectively, with 13 bases between them. Here the CDR3 DNA reads TGTGCCAGCACCCTTTTCGGGGGTCAGCCCCAGCATTTT. Its protein product is CASTLFGGQPQHF.

This clone has more than one count but fewer than ten. The chain links TRBV4-3 to TRBJ1-2; D call uncertain. This CDR3 spans 15 amino acids. Trimming left V 1 base short and J 3 bases short, with 12 bases between. CDR1 is LGHNA and CDR2 is YSLEER in the germline V gene. In DNA form, the CDR3 reads TGCGCCAGCAGCCAAGCAGGCAGAGTGGACTATGGCTACACCTTC. Translated, it gives CASSQAGRVDYGYTF.

Remarks on this clone: Other DNA sequences in this sample translate to the same CDR3. The V gene is TRBV20-1, the J gene TRBJ2-7; D is undetermined. The germline gives CDR1 DFQATT, CDR2 SNEGSKA (reference sequence). Trimming removed 1 base from V and 3 bases from J, with 4 bases in between. This CDR3 region has 11 residues. CDR3 DNA: TGCAGTGCTAGAGCCGGCTACGAGCAGTACTTC. Translated, it gives CSARAGYEQYF.

This clone turned up a few times. The chain employs TRBV5-4 and TRBJ1-2; D possibly corresponds to TRBD1 (6 bases). Trimming shortened V by 4 bases and J by 3 bases, and 13 bases separated the two germline ends. The CDR3 sequence is 14 residues long. Germline values: CDR1 SGHNT, CDR2 YYREEE (reference sequence). The CDR3 bases are TGTGCCAGCAGCCCCGCGGGGGGCGACTATGGCTACACCTTC. It codes for CASSPAGGDYGYTF.

DNA for the CDR3: TGCGCCAGCAGCGAGATGTTGACCGGGACAGGGACTTCCCCCCAGCATTTT. Protein product: CASSEMLTGTGTSPQHF. This chain connects TRBV10-2 to TRBJ1-5, with 9 positions matching TRBD1. J was trimmed by 10 bases and V by 6 bases; bases with no gene match: 19. Per germline, CDR1 WSHSY and CDR2 SAAADI. This CDR3 is 17 amino acids long.

The gene calls are TRBV11-3 and TRBJ1-1; TRBD1 is a possible D gene (5 bases). The V gene's germline CDR1 is SGHNT and CDR2 YENEEA. This CDR3 comprises 15 residues. Trimming took off 1 base at V and 1 base at J, with 10 bases between the two ends. CDR3 bases: TGTGCCAGCAGCTTAGGCGGGGCAGAGAACACTGAAGCTTTCTTT. Its protein product is CASSLGGAENTEAFF.

The chain recombines TRBV5-1 with TRBJ2-1; D remains unclear. Germline CDR1 reads SGHRS; CDR2 reads YFSETQ. This CDR3 contains 14 residues. V gave up 3 bases and J gave up 0 bases, with 7 bases separating them. The CDR3 nucleotides are TGCGCCAGCAGCTCCTTGTCCTCCTACAATGAGCAGTTCTTC. Translation: CASSSLSSYNEQFF.

The chain carries TRBV28 and TRBJ1-2; D is unclear. CDR3 length equals 12 residues. The V and J ends lost 6 bases and 4 bases respectively, with 9 bases between them. Germline V gene data show CDR1 as MDHEN and CDR2 as SYDVKM. The CDR3 region is CASSSGSYGYTF. The CDR3 bases are TGTGCCAGCAGCTCGGGGTCCTATGGCTACACCTTC.

This chain joins TRBV6-6 and TRBJ1-4; D remains unclear. Germline V lookup: CDR1 MNHNY, CDR2 SVGAGI (reference sequence). Trimming took 6 bases from V and 8 from J, leaving 10 bases between them. CDR3 size: 12 residues. CDR3 sequence (DNA): TGTGCCAGCAGCCGGTCACAGGAAAAACTGTTTTTT. Its protein is CASSRSQEKLFF.

The V gene is TRBV6-5, the J gene TRBJ1-4; 9 positions match TRBD1. V gave up 4 bases and J gave up 8 bases; unmatched junction bases: 8. Germline V gives CDR1 MNHEY, CDR2 SVGAGI. The CDR3 spans 15 residues. CDR3 coding DNA: TGTGCCAGCAGTTTTACAAATGACAGGGGGGAAAAACTGTTTTTT. Translating it yields CASSFTNDRGEKLFF.

This chain links TRBV6-1 with TRBJ2-1, with D tentatively TRBD2 (6 bases). V was cut by 5 bases and J by 5 bases, with 16 bases left in between. The CDR3 has 15 amino acids. CDR1 is MNHNS and CDR2 is SASEGT in the germline V gene. The CDR3 sequence is CASSNLGGSHNEQFF. DNA for the CDR3: TGTGCCAGCAGTAACCTCGGGGGATCTCACAATGAGCAGTTCTTC.

In its sample, this clone was seen once. CDR3 coding DNA: TGTGCCTGGAGTACCACAGGGACGCAGCCCCAGCATTTT. It is translated as CAWSTTGTQPQHF. This chain uses TRBV30 with TRBJ1-5, with D tentatively TRBD1 (6 bases). Germline loops: CDR1 GTSNPN, CDR2 SVGIG (reference sequence). The CDR3 spans 13 residues. The V end lost 2 bases, the J end lost 7 bases, and 12 bases lay between the germline ends.

The chain uses TRBV29-1 and TRBJ2-3, with D unclear. The germline CDR1 and CDR2 sequences are SQVTM and ANQGSEA. This CDR3 has 16 amino acids. Trimming pared 1 base from V and 4 bases from J, leaving 18 bases between. DNA for the CDR3: TGCAGCGTTGAAGGGTATATCCCGAACATGTCAGATACGCAGTATTTT. Translating it yields CSVEGYIPNMSDTQYF.

This chain's CDR3 is CASSIDRSSYEQYF. CDR3 DNA: TGTGCCAGTAGTATAGATCGTTCCTCCTACGAGCAGTACTTC. The chain couples TRBV19 to TRBJ2-7, with D unresolved. The CDR3 loop spans 14 amino acids. Germline CDR1 is LNHDA and CDR2 is SQIVND (reference sequence). The germline V and J ends were trimmed by 0 bases and 0 bases, with 6 bases remaining between them.

The V and J genes are TRBV30 and TRBJ1-1, with D tentatively TRBD1 (5 bases). The CDR3 is 12 residues long. The germline CDR1 and CDR2 sequences are GTSNPN and SVGIG (reference sequence). V lost 2 bases and J 6 bases, leaving 10 bases between the germline ends. The CDR3 sequence: CAWSSGGPEAFF. As DNA, the CDR3 is TGTGCCTGGAGTAGCGGGGGTCCTGAAGCTTTCTTT.

This clone was observed a handful of times. The chain uses TRBV28 and TRBJ1-5, with 7 bases lining up with TRBD1. Germline CDR1 MDHEN, CDR2 SYDVKM. This CDR3 region has 13 residues. The junction had 7 bases not matched to a gene; V was cut back by 8 bases and J by 6 bases. In nucleotides, the CDR3 is TGTGCCAGCGTGGAGGGGGCAGGTCAGCCCCAGCATTTT. Translated, it gives CASVEGAGQPQHF.

The V gene is TRBV19, the J gene TRBJ1-5; 8 nucleotides match TRBD1. Trimming removed 10 bases from V and 6 bases from J; junction bases left unmatched: 8. The CDR3 length is 13 residues. CDR1 is LNHDA and CDR2 is SQIVND in the germline V gene (reference sequence). The CDR3 DNA reads TGTGCCATCTCGGACAGGGAGGGTCAGCCCCAGCATTTT. It is translated as CAISDREGQPQHF. Based on the CDR3 plus reference TRBV19 and TRBJ1-5, the full variable domain is DGGITQSPKYLFRKEGQNVTLSCEQNLNHDAMYWYRQDPGQGLRLIYYSQIVNDFQKGDIAEGYSVSREKKESFPLTVTSAQKNPTAFYLCAISDREGQPQHFGDGTRLSIL.

To note about this clone: At one end the junction does not follow the germline gene, possibly because of a read error. The CDR3 region has the DNA TGTGCCAGCAGGGAAGGACTTTCCTACGAGCAGTACTTC. As protein: CASREGLSYEQYF. The chain uses TRBV6-1 and TRBJ2-7, with D possibly TRBD2 on 5 matching bases. CDR1 MNHNS and CDR2 SASEGT come from the germline V gene. The CDR3 covers 13 residues.

V usage is TRBV7-2 and J usage is TRBJ2-7, with TRBD2 as a possible D gene (6 bases). Trimming removed 5 bases from V and 3 bases from J, with 29 bases in between. The CDR3 consists of 19 residues. Germline CDR1 reads SGHTA; CDR2 reads FQGNSA. CDR3 protein: CASSTSSTYGGPTLYEQYF. CDR3 in DNA: TGTGCCAGCAGCACCTCCTCAACTTATGGAGGGCCAACCCTCTACGAGCAGTACTTC.

The chain is built from TRBV19 and TRBJ1-1, with D possibly being TRBD1 (6 bases). The CDR3 is made up of 16 amino acids. V was pared by 2 bases and J by 1 base, with 14 bases between. Germline V gene lookup returns CDR1 LNHDA and CDR2 SQIVND (reference sequence). This chain's CDR3 is CASSIRQGQGNTEAFF. The CDR3 nucleotides are TGTGCCAGTAGTATACGTCAGGGGCAGGGGAACACTGAAGCTTTCTTT.

This chain joins TRBV6-4 and TRBJ1-5; the match to TRBD1 covers 8 bases. Trimming cost V 4 bases and J 8 bases; bases outside gene matches: 4. There are 13 residues in the CDR3. Per germline, CDR1 MRHNA and CDR2 SNTAGT. As DNA, the CDR3 is TGTGCCAGCAGTGTCGACAGGGGTAAGCCCCAGCATTTT. This sequence encodes CASSVDRGKPQHF.

This clone was picked up a small number of times. The J gene is TRBJ1-1, the V gene TRBV11-2; D unresolved. There are 14 residues in the CDR3. V shed 3 bases and J shed 1 base, with 9 bases lying between them. Germline V gives CDR1 SGHAT, CDR2 FQNNGV. The CDR3 region has the DNA TGTGCCAGCAGCTTGAGGATCGCGAACACTGAAGCTTTCTTT. Encoded protein: CASSLRIANTEAFF.

The J gene is TRBJ2-7, the V gene TRBV5-6, with TRBD1 matching over 7 bases. Losses at the gene ends were 3 bases for V and 2 bases for J; bases not matched to a gene: 11. Germline V gives CDR1 SGHDT, CDR2 YYEEEE. CDR3 length: 16 amino acids. The CDR3 loop reads CASSSTGESPPYEQYV. The CDR3 DNA reads TGTGCCAGCAGCTCTACAGGGGAATCACCTCCCTACGAGCAGTACGTC.

This clone has just one count. The chain employs TRBV18 and TRBJ2-7; 9 bases are a match to TRBD2. This CDR3 is built from 13 residues. V dropped 3 bases and J dropped 6; count of bases not matched to a gene: 3. CDR1 is KGHSH, CDR2 LQKENI, per germline. The CDR3: CASSPGTSPEQYV. CDR3 sequence (DNA): TGTGCCAGCTCACCTGGGACTAGCCCCGAGCAGTACGTC.

The chain joins TRBV27 to TRBJ1-3, with 9 bases aligning to TRBD1. CDR3 size: 15 residues. CDR1 is MNHEY and CDR2 is SMNVEV in the germline V gene (reference sequence). V lost 2 bases, J lost 7 bases, and 6 bases stayed unmatched. CDR3 region: CASSLTGGAYNTIYF. CDR3 bases: TGTGCCAGCAGTTTAACAGGGGGCGCATATAACACCATATATTTT.

V gene TRBV9 combines with J gene TRBJ2-5; D ambiguous. Germline CDR1 and CDR2: SGDLS and YYNGEE. CDR3 length: 12 amino acids. V was trimmed by 0 bases and J by 3 bases, leaving 3 bases between them. The CDR3 region has the DNA TGTGCCAGCAGCGTAGCTGAAGAGACCCAGTACTTC. Amino acid sequence: CASSVAEETQYF.